A single sample is the source of the 18 T cell receptor beta chains below, sequenced in a study of shared clonotypes between healthy human individuals. The method was immunoSEQ multiplex PCR; TCRdb's version includes in-frame clones alone and lacks a portion of them. In the table there are some 2,400,000 clones, approximately 95% of which are singletons. The sample consisted of naive CD4+ T cells sorted from blood. The subset was: CD45RA+ positively selected. The origin of the receptors is a man between 18 and 29 years old in good health.

The chain is built from TRBV6-1 and TRBJ1-5; 8 bases align to TRBD1. Germline CDR1 and CDR2: MNHNS and SASEGT. Unmatched junction bases numbered 2, after V lost 3 bases and J lost 1 base. This CDR3 has 15 amino acids. CDR3 region: CASSDNRGSNQPQHF. Written as DNA, the CDR3 is TGTGCCAGCAGTGACAACAGGGGGAGCAATCAGCCCCAGCATTTT.

As for this clone: Its ends do not fully match the called genes, so a read error is possible. CDR3 DNA: TGTGCCAGCAGCCCGGACAGGAGGCACCCCCACTTT. It is translated as CASSPDRRHPHF. The chain uses TRBV7-6 and TRBJ1-1; 7 nucleotides line up with TRBD1. Germline loops: CDR1 SGHVS, CDR2 FNYEAQ. CDR3 size: 12 residues.

This rearrangement joins TRBV6-6 to TRBJ2-7, with D unresolved. V lost 5 bases and J lost 0, with 11 bases in between. The CDR3 is made up of 14 amino acids. Germline V gene sequence: CDR1 MNHNY, CDR2 SVGAGI (reference sequence). CDR3 amino acids: CASSTTLGSYEQYF. In DNA, the CDR3 is TGTGCCAGCAGTACTACCCTGGGCTCCTACGAGCAGTACTTC.

This CDR3 reads CAWSTDRTTGELFF. CDR3 nucleotides: TGTGCCTGGAGCACAGACAGGACCACCGGGGAGCTGTTTTTT. This chain joins TRBV30 and TRBJ2-2; a possible D gene is TRBD1 (6 bases). V was trimmed by 3 bases and J by 4 bases, leaving 12 bases between them. Looked up from germline, CDR1 is GTSNPN and CDR2 is SVGIG (reference sequence). The CDR3 has 14 residues.

The rearrangement joins TRBV2 to TRBJ2-7, with D possibly being TRBD2 (5 bases). Germline assignment: CDR1 SNHLY and CDR2 FYNNEI. V lost 11 bases to trimming and J lost 1 base, with 9 bases between them. CDR3 length: 11 residues. The CDR3 protein is CAHGNSYEQYF. CDR3 nucleotide sequence: TGTGCCCACGGGAATTCCTACGAGCAGTACTTC.

For this clone: The sample carries other DNA sequences with the same CDR3. V and J are TRBV5-1 and TRBJ1-1, with D uncertain. Germline CDR1 is SGHRS and CDR2 is YFSETQ. Between the trimmed V and J ends, which lost 0 bases and 1 base, there was a span of 10 bases. The CDR3 spans 15 residues. The chain's CDR3 is CASSLAGGPNTEAFF. The CDR3 nucleotides read TGCGCCAGCAGCTTGGCCGGCGGGCCGAACACTGAAGCTTTCTTT.

The V gene is TRBV7-9, the J gene TRBJ2-3; the D gene is possibly TRBD1 (5 bases). From germline, CDR1 is SEHNR and CDR2 FQNEAQ (reference sequence). The germline V and J ends were trimmed by 1 base and 1 base, with 12 bases remaining between them. The CDR3 is 16 residues long. The CDR3 loop reads CASSLEAGKGTDTQYF. In DNA form, the CDR3 reads TGTGCCAGCAGCTTAGAGGCAGGGAAAGGCACAGATACGCAGTATTTT.

CDR3 sequence: CASSGMDSLANYGYTF. In nucleotides, the CDR3 is TGTGCCAGCTCGGGAATGGACAGCTTAGCTAACTATGGCTACACCTTC. The V and J genes are TRBV18 and TRBJ1-2, with a possible D match to TRBD1 (6 bases). CDR3 length equals 16 residues. V lost 6 bases, J lost 0 bases, and 17 bases lay in between. The germline V gene has CDR1 KGHSH and CDR2 LQKENI.

V and J are TRBV2 and TRBJ2-1; D is tentatively TRBD1 or TRBD2 (5 bases each). Germline V CDR1 and CDR2: SNHLY, FYNNEI. Between the trimmed V and J ends, which lost 7 bases and 16 bases, there was a span of 26 bases. The CDR3 runs 14 residues. The CDR3 here is CASTLPGPRGGLFF. CDR3 nucleotides: TGTGCCAGCACTTTGCCGGGACCTAGGGGTGGTCTATTCTTC.

The V call is TRBV28, the J call TRBJ1-4; a weak D match, TRBD1 (6 bases). This CDR3 contains 14 residues. From germline, CDR1 is MDHEN and CDR2 SYDVKM. V was shortened by 3 bases and J by 5 bases, with 10 bases between the two germline ends. CDR3 amino acids: CASSFSGQNEKLFF. The CDR3 nucleotides are TGTGCCAGCAGTTTTTCCGGACAGAATGAAAAACTGTTTTTT. Complete variable domain (other parts from reference TRBV28 and TRBJ1-4): DVKVTQSSRYLVKRTGEKVFLECVQDMDHENMFWYRQDPGLGLRLIYFSYDVKMKEKGDIPEGYSVSREKKERFSLILESASTNQTSMYLCASSFSGQNEKLFFGSGTQLSVL.

The chain recombines TRBV5-5 with TRBJ2-3; 7 bases are shared with TRBD2. The length of the CDR3 is 16 residues. CDR1 SGHKS and CDR2 YYEKEE come from the germline V gene (reference sequence). Trimming at V came to 0 bases and at J to 2 bases, leaving 6 bases not matched to a gene. The DNA of the CDR3 is TGTGCCAGCAGCTTGGGAGCGGGGTCCCCCACAGATACGCAGTATTTT. It is translated as CASSLGAGSPTDTQYF.

This clone has only one observation. The CDR3 region has the DNA TGCGCCAGCAGCATCGGAGGGAATGTTTACAATGAGCAGTTCTTC. Amino acid sequence: CASSIGGNVYNEQFF. The rearrangement uses TRBV5-1 and TRBJ2-1, with a possible D match to TRBD2 (6 bases). Germline V gives CDR1 SGHRS, CDR2 YFSETQ. The CDR3 extends over 15 amino acids. Trimming took off 4 bases at V and 4 bases at J, with 15 bases between the two ends. The full variable domain, completed using reference TRBV5-1 and TRBJ2-1, is KAGVTQTPRYLIKTRGQQVTLSCSPISGHRSVSWYQQTPGQGLQFLFEYFSETQRNKGNFPGRFSGRQFSNSRSEMNVSTLELGDSALYLCASSIGGNVYNEQFFGPGTRLTVL.

In regard to this clone: One end of the junction fails to match germline, which may point to a read error. The genes are TRBV2 and TRBJ1-5; D is possibly TRBD1 (6 bases). The CDR3 spans 14 residues. Germline CDR1 is SNHLY and CDR2 is FYNNEI. CDR3 region: CASTEGRGNQPQHF. CDR3 coding DNA: TGTGCCAGCACTGAAGGCAGGGGAAATCAGCCCCAGCATTTT.

The chain uses TRBV4-1 and TRBJ2-1; 9 bases line up with TRBD2. The CDR3 runs to 17 residues. Germline loops: CDR1 MGHRA, CDR2 YSYEKL. The V segment lost 4 bases and the J segment 1 base; nucleotides outside the gene matches: 8. CDR3 coding DNA: TGCGCCAGCAGCCTTTCTCGGCTAGCGGGGTCCTACAATGAGCAGTTCTTC. This codes for CASSLSRLAGSYNEQFF.

The V gene is TRBV7-9, the J gene TRBJ2-7; 7 bases agree with TRBD2. Per germline, CDR1 SEHNR and CDR2 FQNEAQ (reference sequence). The CDR3 sequence is 13 residues long. J lost 2 bases, V lost 8 bases, and 6 bases had no gene match. CDR3 sequence: CASGNRGAYEQYF. The CDR3 DNA is TGTGCCAGCGGAAACCGGGGGGCCTACGAGCAGTACTTC.

A word on this clone: The sample carries other DNA sequences with the same CDR3. The chain joins TRBV6-1 to TRBJ1-3; D is unresolved. Trimming cost V 6 bases and J 0 bases, with 6 bases left between them. The V gene's germline CDR1 is MNHNS and CDR2 SASEGT. The CDR3 length is 13 residues. The CDR3: CASRESSGNTIYF. DNA for the CDR3: TGTGCCAGCAGGGAGAGCTCTGGAAACACCATATATTTT.

This chain joins TRBV19 and TRBJ2-7; TRBD2 agrees at 15 bases. CDR1 is LNHDA and CDR2 is SQIVND in the germline V gene (reference sequence). J gave up 3 bases and V 5 bases, and 11 bases lay outside the gene matches. The CDR3 extends over 18 amino acids. The CDR3 loop is CASSVQPGTSGRSYEQYF. DNA for the CDR3: TGTGCCAGTAGTGTACAACCGGGGACTAGCGGGAGGAGCTACGAGCAGTACTTC.

The rearrangement links TRBV7-8 to TRBJ2-2; no firm D call. CDR3 length equals 14 residues. Between the trimmed V and J ends, which lost 5 bases and 7 bases, there was a span of 14 bases. Germline V CDR1 and CDR2: SGHVS, FQNEAQ. The CDR3 bases are TGTGCCAGCAGCCGCCGTTGGGCTGGCGGGGAGCTGTTTTTT. Protein sequence: CASSRRWAGGELFF.